Below, 20 T cell receptor beta chains from the same sample are listed, as sequenced in a study of cytomegalovirus exposure and HLA in healthy donors. The method was immunoSEQ multiplex PCR; TCRdb's version includes in-frame clones alone and lacks a portion of them. The data contain fewer than 200,000 clones, roughly 89% of them seen just once; the ten biggest clones take up around 2.7%. Material for sequencing was PBMCs. The receptors were gathered from a woman between 18 and 29 years old in good health and CMV-seropositive.

The CDR3 protein is CASSPDRNQPQHF. The CDR3 DNA reads TGTGCCAGCAGCCCGGACAGGAATCAGCCCCAGCATTTT. The V call is TRBV7-9, the J call TRBJ1-5; 7 bases map to TRBD1. Germline V lookup: CDR1 SEHNR, CDR2 FQNEAQ (reference sequence). V trimming: 5 bases; J trimming: 4 bases; junction bases outside the gene matches: 2. The CDR3 extends over 13 amino acids.

This chain connects TRBV2 to TRBJ1-1, with 8 bases aligning to TRBD1. Per the germline V gene, CDR1 is SNHLY and CDR2 is FYNNEI. The V gene end was trimmed by 3 bases and the J gene end by 4 bases; junction bases not matched to a gene: 16. This CDR3 has 18 amino acids. The CDR3 nucleotides read TGTGCCAGCAGTGAGGATGGACAGGGTGGTATGGGAGGCACTGAAGCTTTCTTT. It specifies CASSEDGQGGMGGTEAFF.

The V gene is TRBV27, the J gene TRBJ1-6, with a tentative D call TRBD1 (6 bases). The CDR3 contains 15 residues. The V gene lost 5 bases and the J gene lost 9 bases, with 17 bases spanning the gap. CDR1 is MNHEY and CDR2 is SMNVEV in the germline V gene (reference sequence). CDR3 amino acids: CASSHGGALGSPLHF. CDR3 nucleotides: TGTGCCAGCAGTCACGGGGGGGCACTAGGTTCACCCCTCCACTTT.

The rearrangement links TRBV7-2 to TRBJ2-2, with D unclear. The V and J ends lost 5 bases and 0 bases respectively, with 10 bases between them. Germline V gene lookup returns CDR1 SGHTA and CDR2 FQGNSA. The CDR3 runs 15 residues. CDR3 region: CASSPVSANTGELFF. The CDR3 DNA follows: TGTGCCAGCAGCCCAGTCAGTGCGAACACCGGGGAGCTGTTTTTT.

Only a few counts were recorded for this clone. The rearrangement uses TRBV5-4 and TRBJ1-6, with 7 bases fitting TRBD1. The CDR3 is 14 residues long. The germline V gene encodes CDR1 SGHNT and CDR2 YYREEE (reference sequence). With 4 bases clipped from V and 8 bases from J, the junction kept 6 bases outside the gene matches. Written as DNA, the CDR3 is TGTGCCAGCAGCAGCCAAGGGGGCTATTCACCCCTCCACTTT. This encodes CASSSQGGYSPLHF.

This clone was picked up a small number of times. The CDR3 protein is CASSLYSNQPQHF. CDR3 sequence (DNA): TGTGCCAGCAGTTTGTATAGCAATCAGCCCCAGCATTTT. The chain employs TRBV28 and TRBJ1-5; D is unresolved. V was trimmed by 3 bases and J by 0 bases, leaving 3 bases between them. The CDR3 runs to 13 residues. Germline V CDR1 and CDR2: MDHEN, SYDVKM.

The chain combines TRBV6-5 with TRBJ1-5; a possible D gene is TRBD1 (5 bases). Germline-derived CDR1 and CDR2 are MNHEY and SVGAGI. The CDR3 covers 15 residues. V was pared by 4 bases and J by 6 bases, with 16 bases between. The CDR3 DNA follows: TGTGCCAGCAGTTCCCGGGGGGGGACTGGTCAGCCCCAGCATTTT. Its translation: CASSSRGGTGQPQHF.

CDR3 coding DNA: TGCGCCAGCAGCAGACGACTTGGCGGGGGGGCAAATGAGCAGTTCTTC. This sequence encodes CASSRRLGGGANEQFF. This sequence joins TRBV5-1 and TRBJ2-1, with 9 bases matching TRBD2. This CDR3 is 16 amino acids long. V trimming: 4 bases; J trimming: 7 bases; junction bases outside the gene matches: 12. Germline V gene data show CDR1 as SGHRS and CDR2 as YFSETQ.

The CDR3 reads CASSHRTPGTGTSGNSYEQYF. The DNA of the CDR3 is TGTGCCAGCTCTCATCGAACCCCCGGGACAGGGACTAGCGGGAACTCCTACGAGCAGTACTTC. The gene calls are TRBV18 and TRBJ2-7; 13 bases fit TRBD2. The CDR3 covers 21 residues. Germline assignment: CDR1 KGHSH and CDR2 LQKENI. V was clipped by 6 bases and J by 0 bases; unmatched bases: 20.

V is TRBV19 and J is TRBJ2-3, with D perhaps TRBD2 (5 bases). This CDR3 has 15 residues. CDR1 and CDR2 (germline): LNHDA, SQIVND (reference sequence). Deletions cut 0 bases from V and 2 bases from J, with 9 bases between. The CDR3 sequence is CASSIEGENTDTQYF. CDR3 DNA: TGTGCCAGTAGTATAGAGGGAGAAAACACAGATACGCAGTATTTT.

The chain uses TRBV14 and TRBJ2-5; 11 nucleotides agree with TRBD2. The CDR3 contains 17 residues. The ends lost 1 base at V and 1 base at J; junction bases unmatched: 5. From germline, CDR1 is SGHDN and CDR2 FVKESK. CDR3 amino acids: CASSQVGGTSGQETQYF. CDR3 in DNA: TGTGCCAGCAGCCAAGTTGGCGGGACTAGCGGCCAAGAGACCCAGTACTTC.

The chain has TRBV13 and TRBJ2-7, with 11 bases that match TRBD2. V was clipped by 8 bases and J by 12 bases; unmatched bases: 9. The CDR3 is 12 residues long. Germline V gives CDR1 PRHDT, CDR2 FYEKMQ (reference sequence). CDR3 bases: TGTGCCAGCTCGGGCCAACTAGCGGGGGTGTACTTC. Its translation is CASSGQLAGVYF.

The gene calls are TRBV25-1 and TRBJ2-6, with 8 nucleotides matching TRBD2. Germline CDR1 and CDR2: MGHDK and SYGVNS. V gave up 4 bases and J gave up 0 bases; unmatched junction bases: 2. This CDR3 spans 16 amino acids. The CDR3 DNA reads as TGTGCCAGCAGTGTAGCGGGACCCTCTGGGGCCAACGTCCTGACTTTC. Its translation is CASSVAGPSGANVLTF.

This chain connects TRBV10-2 to TRBJ2-7, with TRBD2 as a possible D gene (6 bases). The germline V gene has CDR1 WSHSY and CDR2 SAAADI. V shed 8 bases and J shed 7 bases, with 15 bases lying between them. The length of the CDR3 is 12 residues. CDR3 sequence (DNA): TGCGCCAGCGGGACTGGGGCGGGGGAGCAGTACTTC. Translated, it gives CASGTGAGEQYF.

The CDR3 reads CASSSNRENTEAFF. CDR3 DNA sequence: TGTGCCAGCAGTTCAAACAGGGAGAACACTGAAGCTTTCTTT. The chain recombines TRBV6-6 with TRBJ1-1; tentative D call: TRBD1 (6 bases). CDR3 length: 14 amino acids. The germline CDR1 and CDR2 sequences are MNHNY and SVGAGI (reference sequence). V was pared by 4 bases and J by 1 base, with 10 bases between.

This clone was observed a handful of times. V and J are TRBV10-3 and TRBJ2-7; 7 positions agree with TRBD1. Germline CDR1 ENHRY, CDR2 SYGVKD. V dropped 8 bases and J dropped 5; count of bases not matched to a gene: 9. The CDR3 loop spans 13 amino acids. The CDR3 region is CAIQDRVQHEQYF. CDR3 DNA: TGTGCCATCCAAGACAGGGTTCAACACGAGCAGTACTTC.

This sequence joins TRBV27 and TRBJ2-3, with 12 bases matching TRBD2. Trimming took 4 bases from V and 2 from J; bases not matched to a gene: 7. Germline V lookup: CDR1 MNHEY, CDR2 SMNVEV (reference sequence). This CDR3 comprises 17 residues. Here the CDR3 DNA reads TGTGCCAGCAGTTCCCGCCGACTAGCGGGAGACACAGATACGCAGTATTTT. It translates to CASSSRRLAGDTDTQYF.

Only one count was recorded for this clone. The gene calls are TRBV11-2 and TRBJ1-3; a possible D gene is TRBD1 (5 bases). This CDR3 spans 16 amino acids. V lost 8 bases to trimming and J lost 9 bases, with 26 bases between them. The germline CDR1 and CDR2 sequences are SGHAT and FQNNGV. The DNA of the CDR3 is TGTGCCAGCCGACCACCCAGTCTGGAGGGTGGGGGCACCATATATTTT. Translation gives CASRPPSLEGGGTIYF.

This clone has just one count. This sequence joins TRBV15 and TRBJ1-3; D is possibly TRBD1 (6 bases). The CDR3 runs 16 residues. Germline values: CDR1 LNHNV, CDR2 YYDKDF (reference sequence). Trimming removed 5 bases at V and 0 bases at J, with 14 bases between. CDR3 region: CATSPLGHGSGNTIYF. In DNA, the CDR3 is TGTGCCACCAGCCCCTTGGGACATGGCTCTGGAAACACCATATATTTT.

This chain uses TRBV4-3 with TRBJ2-3; 9 nucleotides align to TRBD1. The CDR3 has 18 amino acids. Trimming removed 4 bases from V and 0 bases from J; junction bases left unmatched: 11. Germline V lookup: CDR1 LGHNA, CDR2 YSLEER. The CDR3 spells CASSLDRGGGTSTDTQYF. Here the CDR3 DNA reads TGCGCCAGCAGCCTCGACAGGGGGGGAGGGACTAGCACAGATACGCAGTATTTT.